The 11 T cell receptor beta chains listed next were all sequenced from one sample in a study of blood T cell repertoires in COVID-19. TCRdb's table, derived via immunoSEQ multiplex PCR, lists solely in-frame clones and lacks some. In the table there are fewer than 200,000 clones, approximately 84% of which are singletons. Sample: peripheral blood. The receptor source for this set is a woman in her 50s with COVID-19, enrolled during active disease.

The rearrangement joins TRBV12-5 to TRBJ2-5; D is possibly TRBD1 (5 bases). The CDR3 runs 16 residues. V was trimmed by 5 bases and J by 1 base, leaving 17 bases between them. CDR1 LGHNT and CDR2 FRNRAP come from the germline V gene. CDR3 bases: TGTGCTAGTGGTCCCCGACAGCTCGCAACCCAAGAGACCCAGTACTTC. Protein product: CASGPRQLATQETQYF. The entire variable domain, with the rest obtained from reference TRBV12-5 and TRBJ2-5, is as follows: DARVTQTPRHKVTEMGQEVTMRCQPILGHNTVFWYRQTMMQGLELLAYFRNRAPLDDSGMPKDRFSAEMPDATLATLKIQPSEPRDSAVYFCASGPRQLATQETQYFGPGTRLLVL.

The chain couples TRBV4-3 to TRBJ1-4, with 8 bases identical to TRBD1. Germline loops: CDR1 LGHNA, CDR2 YSLEER. This CDR3 spans 15 amino acids. V lost 0 bases, J lost 8 bases, and 5 bases stayed unmatched. CDR3 protein: CASSQETGDWEKLFF. In DNA, the CDR3 is TGCGCCAGCAGCCAAGAGACAGGGGATTGGGAAAAACTGTTTTTT.

The chain links TRBV5-1 to TRBJ2-3; a possible D gene is TRBD1 (5 bases). Germline values: CDR1 SGHRS, CDR2 YFSETQ. CDR3 size: 15 residues. The V end lost 0 bases, the J end lost 1 base, and 9 bases lay between the germline ends. The CDR3 protein is CASSLEGFGTDTQYF. CDR3 in DNA: TGCGCCAGCAGCTTGGAGGGGTTCGGCACAGATACGCAGTATTTT. The whole variable domain, filled in from reference TRBV5-1 and TRBJ2-3, reads KAGVTQTPRYLIKTRGQQVTLSCSPISGHRSVSWYQQTPGQGLQFLFEYFSETQRNKGNFPGRFSGRQFSNSRSEMNVSTLELGDSALYLCASSLEGFGTDTQYFGPGTRLTVL.

This clone was seen once. The genes are TRBV11-3 and TRBJ1-1, with D hard to call. This CDR3 contains 13 residues. Germline CDR1 and CDR2: SGHNT and YENEEA. Between the trimmed V and J ends, which lost 2 bases and 1 base, there was a span of 5 bases. The CDR3 bases are TGTGCCAGCAGCTTACGTCCGAACACTGAAGCTTTCTTT. It yields the protein CASSLRPNTEAFF.

The V call is TRBV15, the J call TRBJ2-7; 10 bases align to TRBD2. V lost 0 bases, J lost 4 bases, and 3 bases stayed unmatched. Per germline, CDR1 LNHNV and CDR2 YYDKDF (reference sequence). This CDR3 contains 15 residues. CDR3 bases: TGTGCCACCAGCAGAGATCTAGCGGGGGATTACGAGCAGTACTTC. It translates to CATSRDLAGDYEQYF.

The chain recombines TRBV7-2 with TRBJ1-6, with D tentatively TRBD1 (5 bases). The CDR3 covers 15 residues. V lost 5 bases to trimming and J lost 9 bases, with 17 bases between them. Germline values: CDR1 SGHTA, CDR2 FQGNSA. This CDR3 is CASSPRQSLGSPLHF. For the CDR3, the DNA is TGTGCCAGCAGCCCGAGACAGTCCCTGGGTTCACCCCTCCACTTT. The full variable domain, with the rest looked up from reference TRBV7-2 and TRBJ1-6, is GAGVSQSPSNKVTEKGKDVELRCDPISGHTALYWYRQSLGQGLEFLIYFQGNSAPDKSGLPSDRFSAERTGGSVSTLTIQRTQQEDSAVYLCASSPRQSLGSPLHFGNGTRLTVT.

The chain joins TRBV6-8 to TRBJ1-3; possibly TRBD1 for D (5 bases). V dropped 7 bases and J dropped 0 bases, with 25 bases sitting between them. CDR1 and CDR2 from the germline V gene are MNHGY and SAAAGT. The CDR3 has 19 amino acids. DNA of the CDR3: TGTGCCAGCACCCAGGGAACAGAATGTTTCCAGAGCTCTGGAAACACCATATATTTT. Residues: CASTQGTECFQSSGNTIYF.

The genes are TRBV18 and TRBJ2-1; D not resolved. The ends were cut back, 2 bases at V and 4 bases at J, with 6 bases in the middle. Germline CDR1 is KGHSH and CDR2 is LQKENI. The length of the CDR3 is 13 residues. CDR3 sequence: CASSPSVYNEQFF. The CDR3 DNA reads TGTGCCAGCTCACCATCTGTGTACAATGAGCAGTTCTTC.

This rearrangement joins TRBV7-6 to TRBJ2-5, with TRBD2 identical over 8 bases. Germline assignment: CDR1 SGHVS and CDR2 FNYEAQ. The CDR3 contains 16 residues. The V and J ends lost 5 bases and 5 bases, in that order; junction bases with no gene match: 13. The CDR3 DNA follows: TGTGCCAGCAGCCCTAGCCCTGGGCGGGGGGCGGAGACCCAGTACTTC. Protein sequence: CASSPSPGRGAETQYF.

The rearrangement uses TRBV9 and TRBJ1-4; 7 nucleotides match TRBD1. V gave up 3 bases and J gave up 2 bases; unmatched junction bases: 4. The CDR3 contains 15 residues. Per the germline V gene, CDR1 is SGDLS and CDR2 is YYNGEE. CDR3 in amino acids: CASSALQGTNEKLFF. DNA for the CDR3: TGTGCCAGCAGCGCCCTACAGGGGACTAATGAAAAACTGTTTTTT.

V is TRBV6-5 and J is TRBJ1-2; TRBD1 is a possible D gene (6 bases). The CDR3 length is 13 residues. Trimming shortened V by 5 bases and J by 1 base, and 8 bases separated the two germline ends. The germline V gene encodes CDR1 MNHEY and CDR2 SVGAGI. For the CDR3, the DNA is TGTGCCAGCAGTCCGGACAGTAACTATGGCTACACCTTC. It is translated as CASSPDSNYGYTF.